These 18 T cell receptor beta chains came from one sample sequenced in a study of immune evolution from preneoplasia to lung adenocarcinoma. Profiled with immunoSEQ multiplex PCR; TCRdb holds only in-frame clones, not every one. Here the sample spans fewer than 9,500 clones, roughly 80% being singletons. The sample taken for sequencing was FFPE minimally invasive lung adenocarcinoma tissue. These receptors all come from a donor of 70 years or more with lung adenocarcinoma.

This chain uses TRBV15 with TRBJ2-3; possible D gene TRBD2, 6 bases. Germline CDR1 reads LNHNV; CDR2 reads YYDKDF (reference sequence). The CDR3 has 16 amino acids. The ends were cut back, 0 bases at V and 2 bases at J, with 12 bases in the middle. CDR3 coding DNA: TGTGCCACCAGCAGAGATGACCGGGAGCCCACAGATACGCAGTATTTT. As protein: CATSRDDREPTDTQYF.

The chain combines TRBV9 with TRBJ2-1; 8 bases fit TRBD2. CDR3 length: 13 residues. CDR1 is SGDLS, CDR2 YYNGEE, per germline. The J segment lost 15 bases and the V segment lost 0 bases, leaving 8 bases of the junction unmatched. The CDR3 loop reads CASSVETSGSSFF. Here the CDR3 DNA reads TGTGCCAGCAGCGTAGAAACTAGCGGTAGCTCGTTCTTC.

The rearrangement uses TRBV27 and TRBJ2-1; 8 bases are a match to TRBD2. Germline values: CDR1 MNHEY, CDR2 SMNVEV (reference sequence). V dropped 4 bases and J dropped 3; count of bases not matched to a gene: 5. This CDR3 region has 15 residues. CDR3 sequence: CASSWTGGLYNEQFF. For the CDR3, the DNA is TGTGCCAGCAGTTGGACGGGAGGGCTCTACAATGAGCAGTTCTTC.

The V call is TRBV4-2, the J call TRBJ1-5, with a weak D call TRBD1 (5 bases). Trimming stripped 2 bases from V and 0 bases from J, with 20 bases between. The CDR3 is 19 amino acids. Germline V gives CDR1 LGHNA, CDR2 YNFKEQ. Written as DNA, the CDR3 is TGTGCCAGCAGCCAAAACACTGGGCAGGGTGGGTATAGCAATCAGCCCCAGCATTTT. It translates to CASSQNTGQGGYSNQPQHF.

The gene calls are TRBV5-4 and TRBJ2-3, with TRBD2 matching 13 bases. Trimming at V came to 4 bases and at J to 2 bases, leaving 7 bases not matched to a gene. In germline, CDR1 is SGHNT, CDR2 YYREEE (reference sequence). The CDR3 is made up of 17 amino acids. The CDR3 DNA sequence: TGTGCCAGCAGCCCGAGACTAGCGGGAGGACACACAGATACGCAGTATTTT. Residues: CASSPRLAGGHTDTQYF.

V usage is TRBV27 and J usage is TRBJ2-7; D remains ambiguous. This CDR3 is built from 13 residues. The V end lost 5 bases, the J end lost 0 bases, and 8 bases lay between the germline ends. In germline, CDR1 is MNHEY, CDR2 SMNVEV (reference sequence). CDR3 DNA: TGTGCCAGCAGTCCAGCTTTCTCCTACGAGCAGTACTTC. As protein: CASSPAFSYEQYF.

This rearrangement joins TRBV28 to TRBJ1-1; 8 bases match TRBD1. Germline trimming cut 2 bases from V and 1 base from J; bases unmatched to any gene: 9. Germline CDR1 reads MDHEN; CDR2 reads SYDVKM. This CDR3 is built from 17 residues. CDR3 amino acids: CASSLTFWGTGNTEAFF. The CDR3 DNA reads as TGTGCCAGCAGTTTAACTTTTTGGGGGACAGGGAACACTGAAGCTTTCTTT.

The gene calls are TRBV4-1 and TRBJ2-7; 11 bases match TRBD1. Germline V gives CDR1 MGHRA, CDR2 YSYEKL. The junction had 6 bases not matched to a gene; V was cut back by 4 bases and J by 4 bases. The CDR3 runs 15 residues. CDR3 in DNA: TGCGCCAGCAGCCCCGGACAGGGGGCGGGTTACGAGCAGTACTTC. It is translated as CASSPGQGAGYEQYF.

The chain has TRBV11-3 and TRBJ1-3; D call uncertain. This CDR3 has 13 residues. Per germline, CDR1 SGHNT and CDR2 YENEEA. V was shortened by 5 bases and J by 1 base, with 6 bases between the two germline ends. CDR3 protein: CASSGGSGNTIYF. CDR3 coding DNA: TGTGCCAGCAGCGGCGGATCTGGAAACACCATATATTTT.

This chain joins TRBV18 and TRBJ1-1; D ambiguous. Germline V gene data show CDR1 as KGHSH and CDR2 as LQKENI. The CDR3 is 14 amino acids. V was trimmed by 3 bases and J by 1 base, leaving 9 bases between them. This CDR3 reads CASSPEPENTEAFF. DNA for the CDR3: TGTGCCAGCTCACCGGAGCCGGAGAACACTGAAGCTTTCTTT.

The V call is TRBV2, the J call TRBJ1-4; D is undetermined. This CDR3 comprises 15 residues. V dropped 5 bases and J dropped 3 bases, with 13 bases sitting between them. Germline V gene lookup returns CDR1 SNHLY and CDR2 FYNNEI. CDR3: CASSPPGLSNEKLFF. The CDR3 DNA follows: TGTGCCAGCAGTCCCCCCGGGCTATCTAATGAAAAACTGTTTTTT.

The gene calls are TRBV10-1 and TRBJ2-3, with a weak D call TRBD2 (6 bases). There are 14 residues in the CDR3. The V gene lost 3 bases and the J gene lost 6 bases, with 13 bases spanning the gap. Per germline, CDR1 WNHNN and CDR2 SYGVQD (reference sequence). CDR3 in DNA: TGCGCCAGCAGTGATTCGACTAGTCTGGATACGCAGTATTTT. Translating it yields CASSDSTSLDTQYF.

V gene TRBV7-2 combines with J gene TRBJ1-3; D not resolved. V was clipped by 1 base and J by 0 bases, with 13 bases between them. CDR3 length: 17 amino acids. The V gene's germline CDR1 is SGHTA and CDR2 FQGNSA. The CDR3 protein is CASSLVAADVSGNTIYF. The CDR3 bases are TGTGCCAGCAGCTTAGTGGCGGCCGACGTCTCTGGAAACACCATATATTTT. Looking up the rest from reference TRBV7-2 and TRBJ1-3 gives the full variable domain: GAGVSQSPSNKVTEKGKDVELRCDPISGHTALYWYRQSLGQGLEFLIYFQGNSAPDKSGLPSDRFSAERTGGSVSTLTIQRTQQEDSAVYLCASSLVAADVSGNTIYFGEGSWLTVV.

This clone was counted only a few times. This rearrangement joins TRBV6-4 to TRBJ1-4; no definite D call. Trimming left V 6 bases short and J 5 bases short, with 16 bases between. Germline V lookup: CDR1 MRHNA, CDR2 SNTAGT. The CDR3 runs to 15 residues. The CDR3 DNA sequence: TGTGCCAGCAGCCCCTTTTCTACCGGGAATGAAAAACTGTTTTTT. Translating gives CASSPFSTGNEKLFF.

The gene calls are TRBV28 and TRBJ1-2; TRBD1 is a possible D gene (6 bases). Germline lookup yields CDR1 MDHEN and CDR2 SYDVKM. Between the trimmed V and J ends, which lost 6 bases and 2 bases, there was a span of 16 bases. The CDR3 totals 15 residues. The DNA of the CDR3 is TGTGCCAGCAGGGGGTCGGGGGCAGACAACTATGGCTACACCTTC. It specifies CASRGSGADNYGYTF.

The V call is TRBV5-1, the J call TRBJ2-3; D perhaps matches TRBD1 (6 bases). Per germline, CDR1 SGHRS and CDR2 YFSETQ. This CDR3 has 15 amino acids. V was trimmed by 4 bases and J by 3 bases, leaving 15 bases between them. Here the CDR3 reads CASSLNQGNTDTQYF. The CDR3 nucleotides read TGCGCCAGCAGCCTAAACCAGGGGAATACAGATACGCAGTATTTT.

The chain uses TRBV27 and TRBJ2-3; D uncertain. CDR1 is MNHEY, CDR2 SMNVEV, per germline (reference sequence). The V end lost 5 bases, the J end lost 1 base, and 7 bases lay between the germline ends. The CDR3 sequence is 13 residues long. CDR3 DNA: TGTGCCAGCAGTACCGGACGCACAGATACGCAGTATTTT. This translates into CASSTGRTDTQYF.

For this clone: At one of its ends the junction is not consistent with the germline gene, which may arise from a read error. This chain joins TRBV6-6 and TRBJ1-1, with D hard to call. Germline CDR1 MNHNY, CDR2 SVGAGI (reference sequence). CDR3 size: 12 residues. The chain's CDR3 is CASIYMNTEAFF. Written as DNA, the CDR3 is TGTGCCAGCATTTACATGAACACTGAAGCTTTCTTT.